The clone carrying this TCR beta chain turned up a few times. This CDR3 is 14 amino acids long. Trimming removed 5 bases from V and 5 bases from J; junction bases left unmatched: 5. These data belong to a study of blood T cells in healthy people across ages. Next came a second PCR, run for about 6 to 12 cycles, which used a sample-barcoded 5' primer along with a J-beta primer mix. Each CDR3 protein is one row after TCRdb ran MiXCR on the 5' RACE reads. Among about 730,000 distinct CDR3 sequences listed, 35% to 45% were seen once. What was sequenced was blood. This chain links TRBV12-3 or TRBV12-4 with TRBJ2-1; 8 nucleotides agree with TRBD2. The TCR sequence derives from a woman in her sixties or seventies in good health. This chain's CDR3 is CASSTGLGNNEQFF. The CDR3 region has the DNA TGTGCCAGCAGTACGGGACTAGGGAACAATGAGCAGTTCTTC.